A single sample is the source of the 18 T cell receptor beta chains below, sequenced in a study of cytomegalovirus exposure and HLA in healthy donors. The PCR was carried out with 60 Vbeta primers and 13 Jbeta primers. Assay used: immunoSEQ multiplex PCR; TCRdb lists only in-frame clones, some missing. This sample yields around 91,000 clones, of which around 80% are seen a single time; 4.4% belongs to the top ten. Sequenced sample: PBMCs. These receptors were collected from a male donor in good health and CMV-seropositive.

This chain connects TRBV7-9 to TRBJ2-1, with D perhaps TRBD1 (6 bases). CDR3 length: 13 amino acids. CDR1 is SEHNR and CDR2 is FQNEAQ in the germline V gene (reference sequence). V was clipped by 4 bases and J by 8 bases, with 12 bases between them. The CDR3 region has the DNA TGTGCCAGCAGCTCCCCCAGGGGCCATGAGCAGTTCTTC. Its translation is CASSSPRGHEQFF.

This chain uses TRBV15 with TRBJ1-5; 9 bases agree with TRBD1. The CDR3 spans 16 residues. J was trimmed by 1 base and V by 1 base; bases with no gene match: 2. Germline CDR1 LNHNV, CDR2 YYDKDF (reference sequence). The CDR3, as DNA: TGTGCCACCAGCAGAGCCGGGACAGGGAGCAATCAGCCCCAGCATTTT. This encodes CATSRAGTGSNQPQHF. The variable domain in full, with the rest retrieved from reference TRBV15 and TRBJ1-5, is DAMVIQNPRYQVTQFGKPVTLSCSQTLNHNVMYWYQQKSSQAPKLLFHYYDKDFNNEADTPDNFQSRRPNTSFCFLDIRSPGLGDTAMYLCATSRAGTGSNQPQHFGDGTRLSIL.

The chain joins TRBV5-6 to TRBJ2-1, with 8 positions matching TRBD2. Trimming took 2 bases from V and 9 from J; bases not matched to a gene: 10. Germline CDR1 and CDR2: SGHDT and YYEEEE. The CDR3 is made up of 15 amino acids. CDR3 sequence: CASSLPSGRFIEQFF. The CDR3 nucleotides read TGTGCCAGCAGCTTACCCAGCGGGAGATTTATTGAGCAGTTCTTC.

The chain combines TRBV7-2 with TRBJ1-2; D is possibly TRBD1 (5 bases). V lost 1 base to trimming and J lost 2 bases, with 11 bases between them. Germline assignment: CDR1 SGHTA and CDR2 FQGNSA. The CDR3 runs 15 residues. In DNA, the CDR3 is TGTGCCAGCAGCTTAGAGTACCCAGGGAACTATGGCTACACCTTC. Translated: CASSLEYPGNYGYTF.

CDR3 in amino acids: CASSSGDRGPTTGANVLTF. CDR3 coding DNA: TGTGCCAGCAGCTCCGGGGACAGGGGGCCCACAACTGGGGCCAACGTCCTGACTTTC. The gene calls are TRBV5-6 and TRBJ2-6; 12 bases align to TRBD1. Germline CDR1 SGHDT, CDR2 YYEEEE. This CDR3 has 19 residues. V lost 3 bases, J lost 2 bases, and 9 bases stayed unmatched.

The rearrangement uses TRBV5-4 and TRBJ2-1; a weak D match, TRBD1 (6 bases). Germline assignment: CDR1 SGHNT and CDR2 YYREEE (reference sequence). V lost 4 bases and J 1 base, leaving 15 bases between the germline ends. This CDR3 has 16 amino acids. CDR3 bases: TGTGCCAGCAGCCCCAAGGGGGATTATTCCTACAATGAGCAGTTCTTC. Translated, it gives CASSPKGDYSYNEQFF. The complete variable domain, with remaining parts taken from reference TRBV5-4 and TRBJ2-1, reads ETGVTQSPTHLIKTRGQQVTLRCSSQSGHNTVSWYQQALGQGPQFIFQYYREEENGRGNFPPRFSGLQFPNYSSELNVNALELDDSALYLCASSPKGDYSYNEQFFGPGTRLTVL.

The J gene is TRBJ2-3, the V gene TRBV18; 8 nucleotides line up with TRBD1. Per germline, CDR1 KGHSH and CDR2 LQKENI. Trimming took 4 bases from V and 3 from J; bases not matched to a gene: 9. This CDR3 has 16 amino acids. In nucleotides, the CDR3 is TGTGCCAGCTCACTCCGACAGGGGTTGACTACAGATACGCAGTATTTT. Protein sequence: CASSLRQGLTTDTQYF.

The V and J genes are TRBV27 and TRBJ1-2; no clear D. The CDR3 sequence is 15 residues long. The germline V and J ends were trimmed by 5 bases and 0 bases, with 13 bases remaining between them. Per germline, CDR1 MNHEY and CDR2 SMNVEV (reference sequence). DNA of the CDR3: TGTGCCAGCAGTGGCTCCAGGTGGACTAACTATGGCTACACCTTC. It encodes CASSGSRWTNYGYTF.

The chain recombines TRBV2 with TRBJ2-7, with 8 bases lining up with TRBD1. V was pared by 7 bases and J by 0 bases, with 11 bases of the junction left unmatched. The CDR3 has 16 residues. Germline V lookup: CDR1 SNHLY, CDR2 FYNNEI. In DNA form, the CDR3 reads TGTGCCAGCACAATCTTGGGACAGGTCAGCTCCTACGAGCAGTACTTC. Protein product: CASTILGQVSSYEQYF.

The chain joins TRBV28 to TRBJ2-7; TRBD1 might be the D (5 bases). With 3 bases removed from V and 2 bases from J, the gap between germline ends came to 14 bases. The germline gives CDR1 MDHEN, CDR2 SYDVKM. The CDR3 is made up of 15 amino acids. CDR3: CASSLGLSGTYEQYF. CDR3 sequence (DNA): TGTGCCAGCAGTTTGGGGTTGTCAGGGACCTACGAGCAGTACTTC.

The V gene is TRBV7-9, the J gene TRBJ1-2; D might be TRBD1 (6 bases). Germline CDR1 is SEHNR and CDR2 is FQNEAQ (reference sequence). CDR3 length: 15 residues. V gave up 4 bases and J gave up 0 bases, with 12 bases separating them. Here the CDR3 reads CASSSKTGPNYGYTF. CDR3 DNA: TGTGCCAGCAGCTCGAAGACAGGTCCTAACTATGGCTACACCTTC. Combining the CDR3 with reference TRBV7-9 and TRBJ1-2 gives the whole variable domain DTGVSQNPRHKITKRGQNVTFRCDPISEHNRLYWYRQTLGQGPEFLTYFQNEAQLEKSRLLSDRFSAERPKGSFSTLEIQRTEQGDSAMYLCASSSKTGPNYGYTFGSGTRLTVV.

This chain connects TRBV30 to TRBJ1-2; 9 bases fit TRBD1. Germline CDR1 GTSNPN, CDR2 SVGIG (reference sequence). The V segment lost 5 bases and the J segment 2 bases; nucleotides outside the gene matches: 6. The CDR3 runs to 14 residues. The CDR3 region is CAWEGGQGNYGYTF. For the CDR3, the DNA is TGTGCCTGGGAAGGGGGACAGGGAAACTATGGCTACACCTTC.

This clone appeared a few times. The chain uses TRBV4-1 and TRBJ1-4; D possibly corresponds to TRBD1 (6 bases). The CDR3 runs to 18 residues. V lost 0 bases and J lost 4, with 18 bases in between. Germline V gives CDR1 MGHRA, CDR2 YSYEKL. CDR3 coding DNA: TGCGCCAGCAGCCAAGAGGTTCATTTTGGACAGCTTAATGAAAAACTGTTTTTT. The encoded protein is CASSQEVHFGQLNEKLFF.

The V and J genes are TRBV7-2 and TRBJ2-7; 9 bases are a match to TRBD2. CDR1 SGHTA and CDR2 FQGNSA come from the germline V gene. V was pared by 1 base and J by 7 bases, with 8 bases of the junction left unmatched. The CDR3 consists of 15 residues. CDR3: CASSLELAGLGEQYF. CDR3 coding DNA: TGTGCCAGCAGCTTAGAACTAGCGGGCCTGGGGGAGCAGTACTTC.

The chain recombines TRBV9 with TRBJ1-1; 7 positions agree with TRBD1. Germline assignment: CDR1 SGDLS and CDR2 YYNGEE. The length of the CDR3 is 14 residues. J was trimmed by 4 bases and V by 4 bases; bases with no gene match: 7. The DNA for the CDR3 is TGTGCCAGCAGCAAGGGACAGAGGGGCACTGAAGCTTTCTTT. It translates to CASSKGQRGTEAFF.

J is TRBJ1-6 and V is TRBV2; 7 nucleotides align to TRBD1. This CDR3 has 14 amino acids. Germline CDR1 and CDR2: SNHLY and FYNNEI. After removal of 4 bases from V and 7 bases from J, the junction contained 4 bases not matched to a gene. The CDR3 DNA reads TGTGCCAGCAGTGGTGGAGGGGGCAATTCACCCCTCCACTTT. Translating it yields CASSGGGGNSPLHF. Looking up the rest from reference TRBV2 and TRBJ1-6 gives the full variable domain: EPEVTQTPSHQVTQMGQEVILRCVPISNHLYFYWYRQILGQKVEFLVSFYNNEISEKSEIFDDQFSVERPDGSNFTLKIRSTKLEDSAMYFCASSGGGGNSPLHFGNGTRLTVT.

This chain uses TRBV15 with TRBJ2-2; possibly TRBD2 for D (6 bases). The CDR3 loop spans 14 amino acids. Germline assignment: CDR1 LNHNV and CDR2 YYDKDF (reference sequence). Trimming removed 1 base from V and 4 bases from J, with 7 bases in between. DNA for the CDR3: TGTGCCACCAGCAGAGTGGGGGGCACCGGGGAGCTGTTTTTT. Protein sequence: CATSRVGGTGELFF.

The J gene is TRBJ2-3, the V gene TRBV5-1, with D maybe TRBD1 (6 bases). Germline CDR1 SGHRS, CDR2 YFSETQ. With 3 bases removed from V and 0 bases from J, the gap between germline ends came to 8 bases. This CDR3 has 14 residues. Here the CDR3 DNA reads TGCGCCAGCAGCTCCGGACAGAGCACAGATACGCAGTATTTT. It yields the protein CASSSGQSTDTQYF.